The 5 T cell receptor beta chains below were found in one sample sequenced in a study of shared clonotypes between healthy human individuals. Repertoires were generated with immunoSEQ multiplex PCR, while TCRdb's copy carries only in-frame clones and drops some. The profile covers 2 million to 2.5 million clones, with roughly 90% appearing a single time and approximately 0.41% taken by the ten largest. The sample comprised naive CD4+ T cells from PBMCs. Subset defined: CD45RA+ positively selected. The receptors come from a man in his late teens or twenties in good health. Some clones in this sample may be carry-over from other donors' samples.

V usage is TRBV9 and J usage is TRBJ2-2, with TRBD2 identical over 10 bases. Trimming at V came to 0 bases and at J to 14 bases, leaving 13 bases not matched to a gene. The CDR3 covers 16 residues. The germline gives CDR1 SGDLS, CDR2 YYNGEE. The CDR3, as DNA: TGTGCCAGCAGCGTAGGAGTAGCGGGAGGCCCTCCGGAACTGTTTTTT. This translates into CASSVGVAGGPPELFF.

The V gene is TRBV10-1, the J gene TRBJ2-3, with 8 bases that match TRBD1. Germline-derived CDR1 and CDR2 are WNHNN and SYGVQD (reference sequence). The CDR3 spans 15 residues. The V gene end was trimmed by 5 bases and the J gene end by 5 bases; junction bases not matched to a gene: 9. CDR3 coding DNA: TGCGCCAGCAGTTCTCCGACAGGGGCGGGAGATACGCAGTATTTT. Its protein is CASSSPTGAGDTQYF.

The gene calls are TRBV5-1 and TRBJ2-6, with D uncertain. The germline CDR1 and CDR2 sequences are SGHRS and YFSETQ. The CDR3 extends over 16 amino acids. V was cut by 1 base and J by 0 bases, with 8 bases left in between. The DNA of the CDR3 is TGCGCCAGCAGCTTGAGTCGGTTCTCTGGGGCCAACGTCCTGACTTTC. Translated, it gives CASSLSRFSGANVLTF.

CDR3 nucleotides: TGTGCCAGCAGCGGGACACCATACAATGAGCAGTTCTTC. Residues: CASSGTPYNEQFF. V is TRBV6-1 and J is TRBJ2-1; D perhaps matches TRBD1 (6 bases). V was shortened by 6 bases and J by 4 bases, with 10 bases between the two germline ends. The CDR3 is 13 residues long. In germline, CDR1 is MNHNS, CDR2 SASEGT.

This rearrangement joins TRBV7-2 to TRBJ2-3; TRBD1 is a possible D gene (6 bases). The CDR3 sequence is 15 residues long. V was clipped by 5 bases and J by 3 bases, with 15 bases between them. CDR1 and CDR2 from the germline V gene are SGHTA and FQGNSA. In nucleotides, the CDR3 is TGTGCCAGCAGCCCATCCAGGGGTCGGACAGATACGCAGTATTTT. This translates into CASSPSRGRTDTQYF.